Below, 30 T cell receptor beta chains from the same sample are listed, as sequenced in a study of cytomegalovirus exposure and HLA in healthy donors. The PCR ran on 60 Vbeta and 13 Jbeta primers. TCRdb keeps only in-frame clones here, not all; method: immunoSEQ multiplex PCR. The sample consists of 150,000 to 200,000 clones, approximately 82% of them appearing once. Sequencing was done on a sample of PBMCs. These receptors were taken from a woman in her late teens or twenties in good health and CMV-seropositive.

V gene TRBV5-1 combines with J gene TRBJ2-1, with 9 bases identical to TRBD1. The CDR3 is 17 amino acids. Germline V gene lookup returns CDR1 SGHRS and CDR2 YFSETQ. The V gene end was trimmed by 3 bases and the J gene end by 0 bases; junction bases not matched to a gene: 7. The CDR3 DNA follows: TGCGCCAGCAGCTGGACAGGGGAGATGAGCTCCTACAATGAGCAGTTCTTC. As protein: CASSWTGEMSSYNEQFF.

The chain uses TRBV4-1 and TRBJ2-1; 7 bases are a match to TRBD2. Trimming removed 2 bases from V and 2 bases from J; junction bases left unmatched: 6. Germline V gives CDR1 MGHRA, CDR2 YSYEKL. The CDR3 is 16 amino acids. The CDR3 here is CASSQPGRETYNEQFF. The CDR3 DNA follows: TGCGCCAGCAGCCAACCAGGGAGGGAGACCTACAATGAGCAGTTCTTC.

This CDR3 reads CATSRVRGEGLNTEAFF. In DNA, the CDR3 is TGTGCCACCAGCAGAGTTCGAGGGGAGGGGCTGAACACTGAAGCTTTCTTT. J is TRBJ1-1 and V is TRBV15; tentative D call: TRBD1 (5 bases). The germline V gene has CDR1 LNHNV and CDR2 YYDKDF (reference sequence). CDR3 length equals 17 residues. V was trimmed by 1 base and J by 0 bases, leaving 15 bases between them.

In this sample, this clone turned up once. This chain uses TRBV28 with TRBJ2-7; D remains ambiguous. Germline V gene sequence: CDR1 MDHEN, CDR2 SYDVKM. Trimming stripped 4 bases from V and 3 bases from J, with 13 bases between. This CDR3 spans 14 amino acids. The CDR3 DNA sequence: TGTGCCAGCAGTTCCATCCGGGTTGGCTACGAGCAGTACTTC. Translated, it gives CASSSIRVGYEQYF.

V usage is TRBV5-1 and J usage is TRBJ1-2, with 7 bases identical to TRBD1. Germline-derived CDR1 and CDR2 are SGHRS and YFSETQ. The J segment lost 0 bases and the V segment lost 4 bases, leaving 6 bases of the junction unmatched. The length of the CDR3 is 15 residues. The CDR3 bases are TGCGCCAGCAGCCCTACAGGGGACCCTAACTATGGCTACACCTTC. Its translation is CASSPTGDPNYGYTF.

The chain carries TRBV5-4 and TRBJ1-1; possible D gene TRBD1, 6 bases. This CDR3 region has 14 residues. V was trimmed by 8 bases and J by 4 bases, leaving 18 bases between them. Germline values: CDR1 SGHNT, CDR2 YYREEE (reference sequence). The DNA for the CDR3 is TGTGCCAGTGGCCAGGGGATAGACAGCACTGAAGCTTTCTTT. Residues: CASGQGIDSTEAFF.

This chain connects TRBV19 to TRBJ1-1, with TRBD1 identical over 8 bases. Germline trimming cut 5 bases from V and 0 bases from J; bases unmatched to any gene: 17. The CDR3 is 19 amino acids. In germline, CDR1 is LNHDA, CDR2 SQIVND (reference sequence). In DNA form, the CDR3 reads TGTGCCAGTAGTCCCCCCCCTCAGGGGGCGAATGGGATGAACACTGAAGCTTTCTTT. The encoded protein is CASSPPPQGANGMNTEAFF.

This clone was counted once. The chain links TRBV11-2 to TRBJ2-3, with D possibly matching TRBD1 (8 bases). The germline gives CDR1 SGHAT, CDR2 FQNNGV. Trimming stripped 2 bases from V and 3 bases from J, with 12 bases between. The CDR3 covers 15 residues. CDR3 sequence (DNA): TGTGCCAGCAGCTTAACAGGGGGGGGGACAGATACGCAGTATTTT. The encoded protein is CASSLTGGGTDTQYF. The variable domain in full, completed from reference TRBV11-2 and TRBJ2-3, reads EAGVAQSPRYKIIEKRQSVAFWCNPISGHATLYWYQQILGQGPKLLIQFQNNGVVDDSQLPKDRFSAERLKGVDSTLKIQPAKLEDSAVYLCASSLTGGGTDTQYFGPGTRLTVL.

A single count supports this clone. This CDR3 is CASSPADQQGASSYNEQFF. CDR3 DNA sequence: TGTGCCAGCAGTCCGGCAGACCAACAGGGGGCTAGCTCCTACAATGAGCAGTTCTTC. The chain combines TRBV5-7 with TRBJ2-1; 9 bases match TRBD1. TRBV5-7 is filed as an ORF, its function uncertain. The CDR3 consists of 19 residues. V dropped 5 bases and J dropped 0; count of bases not matched to a gene: 15.

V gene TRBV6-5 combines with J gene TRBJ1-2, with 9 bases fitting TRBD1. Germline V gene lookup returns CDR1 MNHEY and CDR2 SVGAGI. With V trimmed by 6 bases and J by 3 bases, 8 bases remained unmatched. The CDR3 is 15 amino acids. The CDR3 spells CASRYTGTGYYGYTF. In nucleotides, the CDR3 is TGTGCCAGCAGGTACACCGGGACAGGGTACTATGGCTACACCTTC.

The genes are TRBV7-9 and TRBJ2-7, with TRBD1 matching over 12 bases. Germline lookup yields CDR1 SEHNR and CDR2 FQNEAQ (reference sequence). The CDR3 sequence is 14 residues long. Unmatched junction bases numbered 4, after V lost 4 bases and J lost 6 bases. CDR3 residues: CASSSGTGGLEQYF. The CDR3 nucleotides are TGTGCCAGCAGCTCAGGGACAGGGGGCCTCGAGCAGTACTTC.

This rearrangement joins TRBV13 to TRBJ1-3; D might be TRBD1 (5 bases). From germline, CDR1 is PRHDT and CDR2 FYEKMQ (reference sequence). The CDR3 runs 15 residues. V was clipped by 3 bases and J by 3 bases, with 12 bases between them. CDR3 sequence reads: CASSFLQGNGNTIYF. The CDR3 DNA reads TGTGCCAGCAGCTTCCTGCAGGGTAATGGAAACACCATATATTTT.

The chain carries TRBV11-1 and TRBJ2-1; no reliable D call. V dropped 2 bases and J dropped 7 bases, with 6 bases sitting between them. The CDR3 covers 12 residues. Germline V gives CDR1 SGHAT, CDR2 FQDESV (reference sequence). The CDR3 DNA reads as TGTGCCAGCAGCTTATTTTCTAATGAGCAGTTCTTC. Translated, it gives CASSLFSNEQFF.

CDR3 nucleotide sequence: TGTGCCAGCAGCCGGAGGGGAGGGCGGGTGGAGACCCAGTACTTC. As protein: CASSRRGGRVETQYF. V is TRBV14 and J is TRBJ2-5; 7 positions match TRBD2. Germline V gives CDR1 SGHDN, CDR2 FVKESK. The CDR3 consists of 15 residues. V shed 4 bases and J 5 bases; nucleotides not matched to a gene: 10.

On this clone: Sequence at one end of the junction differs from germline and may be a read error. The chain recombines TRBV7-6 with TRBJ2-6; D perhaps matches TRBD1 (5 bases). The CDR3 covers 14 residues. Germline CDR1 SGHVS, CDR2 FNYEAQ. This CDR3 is CASSLVPGANGLTF. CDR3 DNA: TGTGCCAGCAGCTTAGTTCCTGGGGCCAACGGCCTGACTTTC.

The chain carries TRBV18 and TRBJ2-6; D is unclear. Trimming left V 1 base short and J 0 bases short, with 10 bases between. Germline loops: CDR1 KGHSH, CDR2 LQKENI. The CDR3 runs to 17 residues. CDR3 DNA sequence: TGTGCCAGCTCACCACGGCAGGCAAGCTCTGGGGCCAACGTCCTGACTTTC. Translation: CASSPRQASSGANVLTF.

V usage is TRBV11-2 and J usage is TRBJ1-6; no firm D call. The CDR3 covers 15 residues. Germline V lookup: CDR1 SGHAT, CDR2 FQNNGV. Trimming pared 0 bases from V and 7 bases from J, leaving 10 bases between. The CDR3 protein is CASSLDLRKNSPLHF. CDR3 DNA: TGTGCCAGCAGCTTAGATCTGAGGAAGAATTCACCCCTCCACTTT.

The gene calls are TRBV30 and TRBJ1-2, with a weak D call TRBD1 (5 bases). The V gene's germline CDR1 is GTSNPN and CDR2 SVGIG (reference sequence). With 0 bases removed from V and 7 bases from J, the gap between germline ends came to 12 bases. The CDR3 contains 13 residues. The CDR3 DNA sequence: TGTGCCTGGAGTGTGATCGGGGGAGGTGGCTACACCTTC. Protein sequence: CAWSVIGGGGYTF.

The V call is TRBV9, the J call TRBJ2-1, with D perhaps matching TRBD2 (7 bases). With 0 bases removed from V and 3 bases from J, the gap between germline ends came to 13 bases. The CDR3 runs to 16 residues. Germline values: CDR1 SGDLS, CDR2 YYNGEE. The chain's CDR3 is CASSVDPGGRYNEQFF. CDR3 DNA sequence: TGTGCCAGCAGCGTAGATCCGGGGGGCCGCTACAATGAGCAGTTCTTC.

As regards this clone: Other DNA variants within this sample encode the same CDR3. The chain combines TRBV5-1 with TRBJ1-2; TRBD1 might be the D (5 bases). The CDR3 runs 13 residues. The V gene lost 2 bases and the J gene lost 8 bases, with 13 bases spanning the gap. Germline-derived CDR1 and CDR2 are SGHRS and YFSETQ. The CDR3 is CASSLRRGGGYTF. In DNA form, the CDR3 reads TGCGCCAGCAGCTTAAGAAGGGGAGGAGGCTACACCTTC.

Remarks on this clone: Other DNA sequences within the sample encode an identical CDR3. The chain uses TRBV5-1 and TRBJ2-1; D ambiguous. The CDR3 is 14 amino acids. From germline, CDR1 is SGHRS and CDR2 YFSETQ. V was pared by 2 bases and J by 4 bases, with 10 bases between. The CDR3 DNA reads TGCGCCAGCAGCTTTGGGCAGTCGTACAATGAGCAGTTCTTC. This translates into CASSFGQSYNEQFF.

The CDR3 here is CASSGGSSYEQYF. The CDR3 DNA sequence: TGTGCCAGCAGCGGCGGAAGCTCCTACGAGCAGTACTTC. The genes are TRBV5-6 and TRBJ2-7, with unresolved D. The CDR3 has 13 residues. Per germline, CDR1 SGHDT and CDR2 YYEEEE. V lost 4 bases to trimming and J lost 0 bases, with 8 bases between them.

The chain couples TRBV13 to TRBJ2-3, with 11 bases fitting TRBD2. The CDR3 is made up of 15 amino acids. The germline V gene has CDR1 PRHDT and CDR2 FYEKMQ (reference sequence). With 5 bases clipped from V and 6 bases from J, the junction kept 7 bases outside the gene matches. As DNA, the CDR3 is TGTGCCAGCAGCCAGCGACTAGCGGGGTCGGATACGCAGTATTTT. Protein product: CASSQRLAGSDTQYF.

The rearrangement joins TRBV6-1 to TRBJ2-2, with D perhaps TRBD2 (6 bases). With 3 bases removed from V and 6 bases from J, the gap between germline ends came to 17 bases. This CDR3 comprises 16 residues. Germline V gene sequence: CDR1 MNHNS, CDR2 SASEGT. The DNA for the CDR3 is TGTGCCAGCAGTGACATCTTTCGGGAGAGGGCCGGGGAGCTGTTTTTT. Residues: CASSDIFRERAGELFF.

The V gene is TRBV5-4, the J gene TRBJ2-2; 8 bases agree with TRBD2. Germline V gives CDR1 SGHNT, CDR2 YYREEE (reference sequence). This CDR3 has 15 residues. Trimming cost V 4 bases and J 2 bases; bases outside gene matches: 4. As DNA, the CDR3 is TGTGCCAGCAGCCGCGGGGGGCCTAACACCGGGGAGCTGTTTTTT. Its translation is CASSRGGPNTGELFF. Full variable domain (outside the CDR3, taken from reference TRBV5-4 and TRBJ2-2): ETGVTQSPTHLIKTRGQQVTLRCSSQSGHNTVSWYQQALGQGPQFIFQYYREEENGRGNFPPRFSGLQFPNYSSELNVNALELDDSALYLCASSRGGPNTGELFFGEGSRLTVL.

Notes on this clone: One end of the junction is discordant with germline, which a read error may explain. The CDR3 coding sequence is TGTGCCAGCAGCTACTCCACAGGGGGGTCCACAGATACGCAGTATTTT. It encodes CASSYSTGGSTDTQYF. The J gene is TRBJ2-3, the V gene TRBV6-5; 8 nucleotides align to TRBD1. Looked up from germline, CDR1 is MNHEY and CDR2 is SVGAGI. This CDR3 is 16 amino acids long.

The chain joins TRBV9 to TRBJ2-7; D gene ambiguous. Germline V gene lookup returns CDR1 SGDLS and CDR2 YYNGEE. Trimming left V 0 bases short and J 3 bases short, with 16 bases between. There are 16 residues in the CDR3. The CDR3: CASSVETVDSNYEQYV. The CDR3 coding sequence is TGTGCCAGCAGCGTAGAGACGGTCGACTCGAACTACGAGCAGTACGTC.

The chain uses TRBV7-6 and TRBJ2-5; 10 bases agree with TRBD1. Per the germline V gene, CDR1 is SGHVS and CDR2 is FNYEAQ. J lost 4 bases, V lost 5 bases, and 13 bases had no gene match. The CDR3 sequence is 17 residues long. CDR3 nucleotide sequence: TGTGCCAGCAGCGCAGCCGTAAGGGACAGGGGAGTAGAGACCCAGTACTTC. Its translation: CASSAAVRDRGVETQYF.

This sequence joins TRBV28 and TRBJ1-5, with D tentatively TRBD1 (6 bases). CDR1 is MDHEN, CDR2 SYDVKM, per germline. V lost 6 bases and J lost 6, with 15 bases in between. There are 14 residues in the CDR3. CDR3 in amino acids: CASSTTGGGQPQHF. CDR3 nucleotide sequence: TGTGCCAGCAGCACAACGGGGGGCGGTCAGCCCCAGCATTTT.

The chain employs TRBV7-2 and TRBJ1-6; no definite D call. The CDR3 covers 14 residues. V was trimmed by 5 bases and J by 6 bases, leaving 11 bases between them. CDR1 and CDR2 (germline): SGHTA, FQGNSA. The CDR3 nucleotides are TGTGCCAGCAGCCCTGACTTACTTAATTCACCCCTCCACTTT. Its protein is CASSPDLLNSPLHF.